A single TCR beta chain is shown here with its context. This record comes from a study of blood T cell repertoires in COVID-19. Study details: COVID-19 samples from acute and convalescent phases originated in the United States, Italy and Spain. T cells, B-cell-depleted T cells, or PBMCs supplied cDNA or gDNA.

CDR3 length equals 17 residues. Germline V CDR1 and CDR2: LGHNA, YNFKEQ. V was pared by 0 bases and J by 0 bases, with 12 bases between. In the authors' workflow: Estimation of nucleated cell counts was performed using reference gene primer amplification. This table comes from immunoSEQ multiplex PCR, and its TCRdb copy is limited to in-frame clones, with some not included. D and trimming come from the DNA, and the V and J calls and clone size come from that table. The sample includes 90,000 to 150,000 clones, 70% to 80% of them seen just once. The chain employs TRBV4-2 and TRBJ1-3; D uncertain. Sequencing input: peripheral blood. The sequence was obtained from a woman at least 80 years old with acute or convalescent COVID-19. CDR3 protein: CASSQDYITISGNTIYF. The CDR3 region has the DNA TGTGCCAGCAGCCAAGACTATATAACCATCTCTGGAAACACCATATATTTT.